The T cell receptor (beta chain) under discussion was sequenced for a study of T cells after yellow fever vaccination. Findings and limits, study-wide: Subsequent to the booster, the majority of primary-vaccination clones reappeared (96% CD4, 70% to 90% CD8). Contamination by abundant bulk-population clonotypes could be present in FACS-sorted repertoires.

TCRdb called the 5' RACE reads again in MiXCR, with one record for every CDR3 protein. The sample holds under 400,000 distinct CDR3 sequences, approximately 10% seen once. Germline V gives CDR1 DFQATT, CDR2 SNEGSKA (reference sequence). V was shortened by 1 base and J by 5 bases, with 12 bases between the two germline ends. The CDR3 runs 14 residues. At least ten counts were recorded for this clonotype. What it binds is unknown. The chain has TRBV20-1 and TRBJ2-1, with D possibly TRBD2 on 5 matching bases. Sequenced here: PBMCs, sampled on the day of the first yellow fever vaccination. This clonotype was obtained from a man between 18 and 29 years old who received the YFV17D yellow fever vaccine. The DNA of the CDR3 is TGCAGTGCTAGAGGATTGCGGGCTAACAATGAGCAGTTCTTC. The encoded protein is CSARGLRANNEQFF.